This T cell receptor (beta chain) comes out of a study of blood T cell repertoires in COVID-19. TCRdb's table, derived via immunoSEQ multiplex PCR, lists solely in-frame clones and lacks some. This sample has almost 300,000 clones, with roughly 89% found just once. The germline V gene has CDR1 MNHEY and CDR2 SVGEGT. CDR3 length: 14 residues. Losses at the gene ends were 5 bases for V and 4 bases for J; bases not matched to a gene: 4. The source is a woman aged 25 to 39 with COVID-19, enrolled during active disease. Sequenced input: peripheral blood. V is TRBV6-2 or TRBV6-3 and J is TRBJ2-2; TRBD2 matches 7 bases. CDR3 coding DNA: TGTGCCAGCAGTGGGGGGGTATTCACCGGGGAGCTGTTTTTT. This sequence encodes CASSGGVFTGELFF.